This T cell receptor beta chain was identified during a study of blood T cells in healthy people across ages. Study-level findings and limits: TCR beta diversity, measured per million T cells, fell in a roughly linear way with age.

Together with a sample-barcoded 5' primer, a J-beta primer mix was included in a second PCR lasting about 7 to 11 cycles. Every cDNA was tagged by a template-switch adaptor with 12 random nucleotides. TCRdb reprocessed the 5' RACE reads with MiXCR, giving one entry per CDR3 protein. The sample lists approximately 1.5 million distinct CDR3 sequences; about 42% were seen once. A word on this clonotype: Its antigen remains unknown.

The sequenced sample was blood. This receptor was obtained from a woman in her late teens or twenties in good health.

CDR3 region: CASSYRDAQPQHF. CDR3 DNA: TGTGCCAGCAGTTACCGGGATGCTCAGCCCCAGCATTTT. The rearrangement uses TRBV6-2 or TRBV6-3 and TRBJ1-5, with D unresolved. The CDR3 has 13 residues. The germline V gene has CDR1 MNHEY and CDR2 SVGEGT. V gave up 2 bases and J gave up 6 bases, with 8 bases separating them.